This T cell receptor (beta chain) stems from a study of T cell responses to AZD1222 COVID-19 vaccine. General study findings and limits: Seropositive at baseline were only 5 to 7 AZD1222 recipients. There were repertoire samples only from the period after the peak T cell response. Targets within unmutated variant regions were reportedly found for nearly half of spike-specific TCRs. Dominant CD4 TCR responses targeted spike regions 160-218 and 743-854.

The CDR3 totals 12 residues. For this clone: Its antigen is undetermined.

Generated by immunoSEQ multiplex PCR, the TCRdb table keeps only in-frame clones and is missing some. The sample records around 180,000 clones, approximately 90% being singletons. Sequencing used peripheral blood, obtained on day 0 of AZD1222 vaccination. The TCR originated in an adult in good health. The rearrangement links TRBV21-1 to TRBJ1-2. TRBV21-1 is a pseudogene locus. The CDR3 DNA reads as TGTGCCATCTCCTGCAATCGGTTGGGCTACACCTTC. It yields the protein CAISCNRLGYTF.